This T cell receptor beta chain was obtained from a study of T-cell memory formation after mild COVID-19. In this sample, this clonotype turned up a few times. The target antigen is unknown. Notes on the study in general: Certain responding clones were present in pre-infection memory, suggesting participation of cross-reactive memory. Contracting CD4+ clones lay largely in CM and EM, with CD8+ ones residing in EMRA.

Trimming took 0 bases from V and 2 from J, leaving 6 bases between them. This CDR3 region has 14 residues. From germline, CDR1 is MGHRA and CDR2 YSYEKL. TCRdb ran MiXCR on the 5' RACE reads and lists one entry per CDR3 protein. This table has around 100,000 distinct CDR3 sequences, about 20% appearing once. Material for sequencing was PBMCs or a T cell subset sorted from them (not recorded which). The clonotype was recovered from a man between 18 and 29 years old who had mild COVID-19 (a few samples of this study predate the infection). Cell type and time point are not known. The V call is TRBV4-1, the J call TRBJ2-3; maybe TRBD1 (5 bases). CDR3 nucleotide sequence: TGCGCCAGCAGCCAAGAAGGGGACACAGATACGCAGTATTTT. It is translated as CASSQEGDTDTQYF.